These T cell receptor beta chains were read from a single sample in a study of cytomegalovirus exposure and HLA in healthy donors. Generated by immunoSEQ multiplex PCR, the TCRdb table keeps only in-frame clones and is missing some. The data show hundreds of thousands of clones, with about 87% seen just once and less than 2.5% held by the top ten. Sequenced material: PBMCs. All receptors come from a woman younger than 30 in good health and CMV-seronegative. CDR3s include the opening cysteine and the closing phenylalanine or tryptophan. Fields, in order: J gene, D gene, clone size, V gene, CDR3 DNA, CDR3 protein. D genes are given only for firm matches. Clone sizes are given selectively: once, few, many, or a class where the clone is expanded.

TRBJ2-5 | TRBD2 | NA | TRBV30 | TGTGCCTGGAGTATGGGACTAGCGGGGGGGCGGGAGACCCAGTACTTC | CAWSMGLAGGRETQYF
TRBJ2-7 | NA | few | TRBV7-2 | TGTGCCAGCAGCTATAACAGGGTCCGGGACGAGCAGTACTTC | CASSYNRVRDEQYF
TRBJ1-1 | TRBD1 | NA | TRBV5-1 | TGCGCCAGCAGCTATGTAGCCCGAGACAGGGACCAACGGAACACTGAAGCTTTCTTT | CASSYVARDRDQRNTEAFF
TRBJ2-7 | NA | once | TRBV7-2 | TGTGCCAGCAGCTTAGCTCGGGACGAGCAGTACTTC | CASSLARDEQYF
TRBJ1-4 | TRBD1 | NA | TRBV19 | TGTGCCAGTAGGAACAGGGGAGAGGGTAATGAAAAACTGTTTTTT | CASRNRGEGNEKLFF
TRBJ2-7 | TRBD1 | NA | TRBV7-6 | TGTGCCAGCAGCCCTGGGACAGGGGCCTACGAGCAGTACTTC | CASSPGTGAYEQYF
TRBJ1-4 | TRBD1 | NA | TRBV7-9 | TGTGCCAGCAGAAACTCTGGACAGGGGAGGAATGAAAAACTGTTTTTT | CASRNSGQGRNEKLFF
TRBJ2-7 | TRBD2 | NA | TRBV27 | TGTGCCAGCAGTTTATCCCCTAGCGGCCCCTACGAGCAGTACTTC | CASSLSPSGPYEQYF
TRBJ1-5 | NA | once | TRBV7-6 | TGTGCCAGCAGCTTAGATACAGGGTCGGCTCAGCCCCAGCATTTT | CASSLDTGSAQPQHF
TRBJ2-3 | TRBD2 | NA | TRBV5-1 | TGCGCCAGCAGCCCGGGACTAGCGGGAACAGATACGCAGTATTTT | CASSPGLAGTDTQYF
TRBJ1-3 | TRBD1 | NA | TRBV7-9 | TGTGCCAGCAGTCAAAGGGGGCTAGTTGGAAACACCATATATTTT | CASSQRGLVGNTIYF
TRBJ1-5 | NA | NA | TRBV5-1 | TGCGCCAGCAGCCTGGGAGGGGGACGGCCCCAGCATTTT | CASSLGGGRPQHF
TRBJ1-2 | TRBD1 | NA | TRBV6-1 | TGTGCCAGCAGTGAGGGACAGGGCTATGGCTACACCTTC | CASSEGQGYGYTF
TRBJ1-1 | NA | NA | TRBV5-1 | TGCGCCAGCAGCTACTATCGCGTCGGGAACACTGAAGCTTTCTTT | CASSYYRVGNTEAFF
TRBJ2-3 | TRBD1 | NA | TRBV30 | TGTGCCTGGAGTAACTACAGGGGGCACACAGATACGCAGTATTTT | CAWSNYRGHTDTQYF
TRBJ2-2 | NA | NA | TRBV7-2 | TGTGCCAGCAGCTCATTGTTCCTATCCCGACTATCGAACACCGGGGAGCTGTTTTTT | CASSSLFLSRLSNTGELFF
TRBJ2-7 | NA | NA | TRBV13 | TGTGCCAGCAGCTCAACAGGGTCCTGGTACGAGCAGTACTTC | CASSSTGSWYEQYF
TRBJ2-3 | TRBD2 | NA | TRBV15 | TGTGCCACCAGCAGAGATCGGGGGGGCCGGGCAGATACGCAGTATTTT | CATSRDRGGRADTQYF
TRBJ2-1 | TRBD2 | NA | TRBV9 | TGTGCCAGCAGCGTAGAGTCTAGCGGGGGGGCAAATGAGCAGTTCTTC | CASSVESSGGANEQFF
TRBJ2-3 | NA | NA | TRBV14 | TGTGCCAGCAGCCAAGAGGCGTGGGGGCGATACACAGATACGCAGTATTTT | CASSQEAWGRYTDTQYF
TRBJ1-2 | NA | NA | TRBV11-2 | TGTGCCAGCAGCTTAGACGGTGGCTACACCTTC | CASSLDGGYTF
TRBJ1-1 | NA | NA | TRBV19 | TGTGCCAGTAGTCTGGGCGGGCGCACTGAAGCTTTCTTT | CASSLGGRTEAFF
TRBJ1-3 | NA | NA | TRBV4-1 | TGCGCCAGCAGCCAAGTTCTTCTCGGAAACACCATATATTTT | CASSQVLLGNTIYF
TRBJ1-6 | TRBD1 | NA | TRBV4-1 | TGCGCCAGCAGCCAAGCTTACCCCAACGGACAGGGCCCTAATTCACCCCTCCACTTT | CASSQAYPNGQGPNSPLHF
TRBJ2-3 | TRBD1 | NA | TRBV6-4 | TGTGCCAGCAGTGAGATTGGGGACAGGGGAACGCAGTATTTT | CASSEIGDRGTQYF
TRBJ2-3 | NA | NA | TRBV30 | TGTGCCTGGAGAGTGTGGGAGGCCTGGCAGACAGATACGCAGTATTTT | CAWRVWEAWQTDTQYF
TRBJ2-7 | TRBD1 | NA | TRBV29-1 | TGCAGCGTTCCCATCCCCGACAGGGAGTACGAGCAGTACTTC | CSVPIPDREYEQYF
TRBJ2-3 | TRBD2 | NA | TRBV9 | TGTGCCAGCAGCGTAGGGGGACTAGCGGGTAGCACAGATACGCAGTATTTT | CASSVGGLAGSTDTQYF
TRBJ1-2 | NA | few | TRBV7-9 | TGTTCCAGCAGCTTGGGAGAATTCTATGGCTACACCTTC | CSSSLGEFYGYTF
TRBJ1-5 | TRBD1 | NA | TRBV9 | TGTGCCAGCAGCGTAGGGGGACAGGGAGTTCAGCCCCAGCATTTT | CASSVGGQGVQPQHF
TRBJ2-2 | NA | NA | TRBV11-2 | TGTGCCAGCAGCTTTCGGTCCCGGGGGACGCCGGCGAACACCGGGGAGCTGTTTTTT | CASSFRSRGTPANTGELFF
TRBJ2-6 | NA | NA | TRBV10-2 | TGCGCCAGCAGTGGAATCAGGGGAACTGGGGCCAACGTCCTGACTTTC | CASSGIRGTGANVLTF
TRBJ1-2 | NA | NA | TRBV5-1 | TGCGCCAGCAGCTTGGGCGGGGGTCCTAACTATGGCTACACCTTC | CASSLGGGPNYGYTF
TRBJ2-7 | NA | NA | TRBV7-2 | TGTGCCAGCAGCTTAGCGGGGGCGTCCGAGCAGTACTTC | CASSLAGASEQYF
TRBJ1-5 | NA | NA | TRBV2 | TGTGCCAGCAGTGAAGTTTATAGCAATCAGCCCCAGCATTTT | CASSEVYSNQPQHF
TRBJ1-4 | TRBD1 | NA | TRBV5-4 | TGTGCCAGCAGTTCCGGGACAGGGAAGGGGGTCGAAAAACTGTTTTTT | CASSSGTGKGVEKLFF
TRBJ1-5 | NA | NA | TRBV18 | TGTGCCAGCTCAGGGGCCCCGAGCAATCAGCCCCAGCATTTT | CASSGAPSNQPQHF
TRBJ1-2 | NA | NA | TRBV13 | TGTGCCAGCAGCTTAGGACTGCGGACAGCTATAAACTATGGCTACACCTTC | CASSLGLRTAINYGYTF
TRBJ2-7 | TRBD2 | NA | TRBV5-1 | TGCGCCAGCAGCTTGCTGGGACTAGCTATCGACGAGCAGTACTTC | CASSLLGLAIDEQYF
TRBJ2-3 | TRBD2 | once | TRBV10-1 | TGCGCCACCCGGGGGGGTTACACAGATACGCAGTATTTT | CATRGGYTDTQYF
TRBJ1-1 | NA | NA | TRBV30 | TGTGCCTGGCAAGGGGTGCGTTTGAACACTGAAGCTTTCTTT | CAWQGVRLNTEAFF
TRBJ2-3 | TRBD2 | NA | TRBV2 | TGTGCCAGCAGTGGCGGGACTATGTTGACAGATACGCAGTATTTT | CASSGGTMLTDTQYF
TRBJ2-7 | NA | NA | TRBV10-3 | TGTGCCATCAGTGCGGGGGGCCACGAGCAGTACTTC | CAISAGGHEQYF
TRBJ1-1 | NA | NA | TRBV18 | TGTGCCAGCTCATCACACAGGGACACTGAAGCTTTCTTT | CASSSHRDTEAFF
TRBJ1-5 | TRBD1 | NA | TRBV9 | TGTGCCAGCAGCGTAGGACAGGGGCACGGTCAGCCCCAGCATTTT | CASSVGQGHGQPQHF
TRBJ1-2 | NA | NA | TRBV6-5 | TGTGCCAGCAGTTACTCGGGGTGGGGGCATGGCTACACCTTC | CASSYSGWGHGYTF
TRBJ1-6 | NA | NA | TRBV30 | TGTGCCTGGAGTAAGGGAGTAAGTCCCGTCTCATCCTATAATTCCCCCCTCCACTTT | CAWSKGVSPVSSYNSPLHF
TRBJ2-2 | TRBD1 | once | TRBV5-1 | TGCGCCAGCAGCCCCACCGGGACAGGGGTTGGGGAGCTGTTTTTT | CASSPTGTGVGELFF
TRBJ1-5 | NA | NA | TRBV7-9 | TGTGCCAGCAGCCCCTCGCAGGGTAATCAGCCCCAGCATTTT | CASSPSQGNQPQHF
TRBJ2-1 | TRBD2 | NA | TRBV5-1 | TGCGCCAGCAGCACTAGCGGGGGGGATTCGAATGAGCAGTTCTTC | CASSTSGGDSNEQFF
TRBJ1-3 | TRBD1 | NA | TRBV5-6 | TGTGCCAGCAGCCCACAGGGGAGGTACGGAAACACCATATATTTT | CASSPQGRYGNTIYF